The 9 T cell receptor beta chains below were found in one sample sequenced in a study of cytomegalovirus exposure and HLA in healthy donors. Vbeta (60) and Jbeta (13) primers were used in the PCR. Sequencing was performed with immunoSEQ multiplex PCR; in TCRdb, only in-frame clones are kept and a portion is missing. The sample includes 150,000 to 200,000 clones, roughly 82% seen only once; the top ten take over 1.5%. The specimen sequenced was PBMCs. Every receptor here comes from a man in his forties in good health and CMV-seronegative.

For the CDR3, the DNA is TGTGCCAGCAGGCAAAGGGGCTCTGGAAACACCATATATTTT. Translated: CASRQRGSGNTIYF. The V gene is TRBV7-2, the J gene TRBJ1-3; D is possibly TRBD1 (5 bases). Germline CDR1 reads SGHTA; CDR2 reads FQGNSA. This CDR3 contains 14 residues. Trimming took 6 bases from V and 0 from J, leaving 9 bases between them.

On this clone: This CDR3 is also generated by other DNA sequences in the sample. This rearrangement joins TRBV4-3 to TRBJ2-5; 8 bases align to TRBD2. The junction had 9 bases not matched to a gene; V was cut back by 4 bases and J by 5 bases. CDR3 length: 15 amino acids. Germline V gene lookup returns CDR1 LGHNA and CDR2 YSLEER. The CDR3 coding sequence is TGCGCCAGCAGCCCTACCTCGGGAGGGCGTGAGACCCAGTACTTC. Protein: CASSPTSGGRETQYF.

V is TRBV29-1 and J is TRBJ2-4; D is perhaps TRBD2 (5 bases). Germline V gene lookup returns CDR1 SQVTM and CDR2 ANQGSEA. This CDR3 spans 12 amino acids. V lost 4 bases to trimming and J lost 4 bases, with 8 bases between them. CDR3 amino acids: CSVVGGKNIQYF. DNA of the CDR3: TGCAGCGTTGTCGGAGGTAAAAACATTCAGTACTTC.

This chain joins TRBV4-1 and TRBJ1-6; 9 nucleotides line up with TRBD1. The V gene end was trimmed by 5 bases and the J gene end by 10 bases; junction bases not matched to a gene: 9. This CDR3 spans 15 amino acids. Germline V gene lookup returns CDR1 MGHRA and CDR2 YSYEKL. The CDR3 is CASSSQTGGRSPLHF. CDR3 coding DNA: TGCGCCAGCAGCTCCCAGACAGGGGGGCGGTCACCCCTCCACTTT.

A single count supports this clone. This chain connects TRBV6-5 to TRBJ1-1; D is perhaps TRBD1 (6 bases). From germline, CDR1 is MNHEY and CDR2 SVGAGI. Trimming shortened V by 2 bases and J by 1 base, and 11 bases separated the two germline ends. CDR3 length equals 15 residues. CDR3 residues: CASSYPGGGNTEAFF. The CDR3 DNA reads as TGTGCCAGCAGTTACCCGGGGGGCGGGAACACTGAAGCTTTCTTT.

The chain is built from TRBV5-6 and TRBJ1-3; D is ambiguous. The CDR3 runs to 14 residues. The germline V and J ends were trimmed by 3 bases and 2 bases, with 9 bases remaining between them. Germline-derived CDR1 and CDR2 are SGHDT and YYEEEE. The CDR3 loop is CASSSEVAGNTIYF. The CDR3 bases are TGTGCCAGCAGCTCGGAGGTAGCTGGAAACACCATATATTTT.

V gene TRBV7-3 combines with J gene TRBJ1-6, with TRBD1 identical over 9 bases. The CDR3 sequence is 15 residues long. After removal of 3 bases from V and 10 bases from J, the junction contained 7 bases not matched to a gene. The germline CDR1 and CDR2 sequences are SGHTA and FQGTGA. Here the CDR3 DNA reads TGTGCCAGCAGCTTGGGACAGGGAGGTTCATCACCCCTCCACTTT. This sequence encodes CASSLGQGGSSPLHF.

The rearrangement links TRBV7-8 to TRBJ2-7, with D possibly TRBD2 on 5 matching bases. In germline, CDR1 is SGHVS, CDR2 FQNEAQ. This CDR3 is 13 amino acids long. V was pared by 6 bases and J by 2 bases, with 11 bases between. CDR3 amino acids: CASRKGEPYEQYF. The CDR3 DNA sequence: TGTGCCAGCAGAAAGGGAGAGCCCTACGAGCAGTACTTC.

V usage is TRBV5-1 and J usage is TRBJ2-7; 7 bases align to TRBD1. CDR3 length: 16 residues. J lost 0 bases, V lost 2 bases, and 8 bases had no gene match. Germline CDR1 reads SGHRS; CDR2 reads YFSETQ. The CDR3 sequence is CASSLGGSFTSYEQYF. The CDR3, as DNA: TGCGCCAGCAGCTTAGGGGGCTCCTTTACCTCCTACGAGCAGTACTTC.